Sequencing of this T cell receptor (beta chain) was carried out in a study of T-cell memory formation after mild COVID-19. Findings of the study overall: The second-wave clones peaking on day 37 were not confirmed as SARS-CoV-2-specific.

Germline V gene sequence: CDR1 SGHRS, CDR2 YFSETQ. The CDR3 spans 14 residues. V lost 5 bases to trimming and J lost 2 bases; unmatched junction nucleotides: 5. TCRdb fed the 5' RACE reads into MiXCR, producing one record per CDR3 protein. The sample carries fewer than 600,000 distinct CDR3 sequences, about a fifth recorded once. With regard to this clonotype: What it binds is not known.

The TCR was taken from an adult woman who had mild COVID-19 (a few samples of this study predate the infection). Cell type and time point are not known. Sequencing was carried out using PBMCs or a T cell subset sorted from them (not recorded which). The rearrangement links TRBV5-1 to TRBJ2-7; TRBD2 agrees at 9 bases. The CDR3 sequence: CASRLAGATYEQYF. Here the CDR3 DNA reads TGCGCCAGCAGATTAGCGGGGGCTACCTACGAGCAGTACTTC.